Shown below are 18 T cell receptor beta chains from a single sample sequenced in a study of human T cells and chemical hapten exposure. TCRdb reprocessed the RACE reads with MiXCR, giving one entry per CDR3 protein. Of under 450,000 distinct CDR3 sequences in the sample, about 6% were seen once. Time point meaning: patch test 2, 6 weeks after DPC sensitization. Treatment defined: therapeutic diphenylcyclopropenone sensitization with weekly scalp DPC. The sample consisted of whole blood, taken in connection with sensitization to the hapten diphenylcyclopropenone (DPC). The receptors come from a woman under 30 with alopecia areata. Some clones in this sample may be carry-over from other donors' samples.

CDR3 residues: CASSQEGGSANYGYTF. The DNA for the CDR3 is TGCGCCAGCAGCCAAGAGGGGGGATCAGCTAACTATGGCTACACCTTC. This chain connects TRBV4-3 to TRBJ1-2; TRBD1 is a possible D gene (5 bases). Germline CDR1 reads LGHNA; CDR2 reads YSLEER. The CDR3 sequence is 16 residues long. V lost 0 bases and J lost 0, with 11 bases in between.

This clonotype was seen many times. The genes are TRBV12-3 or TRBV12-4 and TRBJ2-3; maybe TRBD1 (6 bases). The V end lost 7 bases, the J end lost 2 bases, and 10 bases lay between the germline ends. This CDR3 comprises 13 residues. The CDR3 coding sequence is TGTGCCAGCATGGCAGGGGTCACAGATACGCAGTATTTT. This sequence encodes CASMAGVTDTQYF.

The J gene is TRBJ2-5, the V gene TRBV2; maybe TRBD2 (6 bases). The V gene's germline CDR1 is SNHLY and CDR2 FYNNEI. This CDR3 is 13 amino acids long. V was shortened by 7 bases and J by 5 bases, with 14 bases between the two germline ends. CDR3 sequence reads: CASMGEVMETQYF. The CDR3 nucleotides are TGTGCCAGCATGGGGGAGGTGATGGAGACCCAGTACTTC.

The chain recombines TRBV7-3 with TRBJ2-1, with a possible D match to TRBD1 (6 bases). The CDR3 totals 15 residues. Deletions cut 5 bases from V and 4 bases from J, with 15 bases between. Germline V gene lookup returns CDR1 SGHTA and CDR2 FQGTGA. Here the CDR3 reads CASSLNEGGYNEQFF. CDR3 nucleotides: TGTGCCAGCAGCCTCAACGAAGGGGGATACAATGAGCAGTTCTTC.

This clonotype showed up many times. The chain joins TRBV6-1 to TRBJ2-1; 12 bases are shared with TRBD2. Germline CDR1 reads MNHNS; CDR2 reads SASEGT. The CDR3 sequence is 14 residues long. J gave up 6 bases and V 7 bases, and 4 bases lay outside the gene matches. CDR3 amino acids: CASNSGLAGNEQFF. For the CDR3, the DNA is TGTGCCAGCAATTCGGGACTAGCGGGCAATGAGCAGTTCTTC.

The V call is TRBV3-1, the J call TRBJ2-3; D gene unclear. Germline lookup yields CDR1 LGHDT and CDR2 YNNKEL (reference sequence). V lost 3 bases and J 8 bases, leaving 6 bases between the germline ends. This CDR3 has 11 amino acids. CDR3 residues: CASSHGPTQYF. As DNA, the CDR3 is TGTGCCAGCAGCCACGGGCCTACGCAGTATTTT.

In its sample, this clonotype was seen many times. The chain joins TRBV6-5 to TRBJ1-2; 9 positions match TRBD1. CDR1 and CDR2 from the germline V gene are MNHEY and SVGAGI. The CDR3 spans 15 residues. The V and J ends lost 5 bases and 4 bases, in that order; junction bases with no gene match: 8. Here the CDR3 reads CASSNPGQGFYGYTF. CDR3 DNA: TGTGCCAGCAGTAATCCGGGACAGGGCTTCTATGGCTACACCTTC.

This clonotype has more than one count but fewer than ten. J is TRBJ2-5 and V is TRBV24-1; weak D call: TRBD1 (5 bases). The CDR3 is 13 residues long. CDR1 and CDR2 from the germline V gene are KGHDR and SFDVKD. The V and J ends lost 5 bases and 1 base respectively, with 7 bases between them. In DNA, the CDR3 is TGTGCCACCAGTGGCAGGGTCCAAGAGACCCAGTACTTC. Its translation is CATSGRVQETQYF.

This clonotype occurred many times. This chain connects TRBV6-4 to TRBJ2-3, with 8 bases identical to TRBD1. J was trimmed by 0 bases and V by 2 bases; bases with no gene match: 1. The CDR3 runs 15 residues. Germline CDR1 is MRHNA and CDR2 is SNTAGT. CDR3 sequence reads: CASSDGTGSTDTQYF. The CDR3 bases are TGTGCCAGCAGTGACGGGACAGGTAGCACAGATACGCAGTATTTT.

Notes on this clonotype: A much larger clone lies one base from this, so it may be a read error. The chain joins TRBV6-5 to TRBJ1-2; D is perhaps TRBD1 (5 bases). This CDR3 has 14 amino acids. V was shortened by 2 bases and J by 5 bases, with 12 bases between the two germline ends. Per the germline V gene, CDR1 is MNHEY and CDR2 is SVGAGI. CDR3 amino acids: CASSYKGSQYGYTF. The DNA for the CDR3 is TGTGCCAGCAGTTACAAGGGGTCGCAATATGGCTACACCTTC.

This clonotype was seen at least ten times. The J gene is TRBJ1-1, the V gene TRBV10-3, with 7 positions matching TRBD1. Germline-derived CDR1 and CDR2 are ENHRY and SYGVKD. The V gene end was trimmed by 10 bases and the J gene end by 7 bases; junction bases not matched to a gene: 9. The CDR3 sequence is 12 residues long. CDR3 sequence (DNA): TGTGCCAACGGCCGGGACAGCCTTGAAGCTTTCTTT. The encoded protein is CANGRDSLEAFF.

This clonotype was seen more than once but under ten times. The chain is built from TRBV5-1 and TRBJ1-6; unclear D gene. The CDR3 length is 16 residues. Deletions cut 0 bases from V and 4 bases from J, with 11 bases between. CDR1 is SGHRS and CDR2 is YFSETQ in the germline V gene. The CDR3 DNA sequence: TGCGCCAGCAGCTTGGCCACCACAGATTATAATTCACCCCTCCACTTT. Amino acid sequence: CASSLATTDYNSPLHF.

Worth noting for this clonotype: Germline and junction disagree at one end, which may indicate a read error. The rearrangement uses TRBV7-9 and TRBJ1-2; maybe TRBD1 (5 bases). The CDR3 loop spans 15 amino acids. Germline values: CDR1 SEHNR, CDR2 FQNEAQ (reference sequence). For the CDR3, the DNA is TGTGTCAGCAGCTTAGCGATGCGGGGGACCTATGGCTACACCTTC. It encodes CVSSLAMRGTYGYTF.

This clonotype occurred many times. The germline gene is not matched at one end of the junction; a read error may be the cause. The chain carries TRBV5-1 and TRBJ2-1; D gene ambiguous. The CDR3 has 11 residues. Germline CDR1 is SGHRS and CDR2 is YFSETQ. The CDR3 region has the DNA TGTGCCAGCAGCTTAGGCAATGAGCAGTTCTTC. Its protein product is CASSLGNEQFF.

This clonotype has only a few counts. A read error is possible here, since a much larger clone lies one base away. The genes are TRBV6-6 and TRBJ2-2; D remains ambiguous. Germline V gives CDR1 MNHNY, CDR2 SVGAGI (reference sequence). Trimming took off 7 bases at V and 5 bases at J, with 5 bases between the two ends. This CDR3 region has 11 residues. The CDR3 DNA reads TGTGCCAGCACCTGGACCGGGGAGCTGTTTTTT. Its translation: CASTWTGELFF.

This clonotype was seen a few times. The CDR3 protein is CASSQDRSDGLSYEQYF. Here the CDR3 DNA reads TGCGCCAGCAGCCAAGATCGATCCGACGGGCTCTCCTACGAGCAGTACTTC. The chain combines TRBV4-3 with TRBJ2-7; no definite D call. Trimming took off 0 bases at V and 0 bases at J, with 15 bases between the two ends. This CDR3 contains 17 residues. Germline V gives CDR1 LGHNA, CDR2 YSLEER.

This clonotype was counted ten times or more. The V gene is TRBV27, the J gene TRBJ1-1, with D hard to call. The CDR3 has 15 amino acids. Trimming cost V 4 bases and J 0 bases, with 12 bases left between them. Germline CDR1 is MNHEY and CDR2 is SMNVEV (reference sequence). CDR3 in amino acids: CASSSPTTMNTEAFF. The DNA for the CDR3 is TGTGCCAGCAGTTCCCCGACCACTATGAACACTGAAGCTTTCTTT.

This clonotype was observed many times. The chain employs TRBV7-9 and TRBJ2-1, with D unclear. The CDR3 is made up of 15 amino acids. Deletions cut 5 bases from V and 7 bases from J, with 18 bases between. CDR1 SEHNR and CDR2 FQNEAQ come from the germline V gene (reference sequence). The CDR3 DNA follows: TGTGCCAGCAGCCCGATCCGTCCCATGGGGAATGAGCAGTTCTTC. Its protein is CASSPIRPMGNEQFF.